This is a list of T cell receptor beta chains from one sample in a study of cytomegalovirus exposure and HLA in healthy donors. TCRdb keeps only in-frame clones here, not all; method: immunoSEQ multiplex PCR. This table holds some 110,000 clones. The sample consisted of PBMCs. The origin of the receptors is a man aged 35-49 years in good health and CMV-seropositive. The CDR3 runs from the conserved cysteine through the conserved F or W. Each record gives: V gene, D gene, J gene, CDR3 DNA, CDR3 protein. The D gene is left open where the match is weak.

TRBV28	TRBD2	TRBJ2-7	TGTGCCAGCAGTTTGGGAGCGGGAGGTTCCTACGAGCAGTACTTC	CASSLGAGGSYEQYF
TRBV15	NA	TRBJ1-5	TGTGCCACCAGTTTTTCGGGGAGGCCCCAGCATTTT	CATSFSGRPQHF
TRBV28	NA	TRBJ1-1	TGTGCCGTCTCCCGGTTGAGCGAAGCTTTCTTT	CAVSRLSEAFF
TRBV6-6	NA	TRBJ2-3	TGTGCCGGAGGGGGCGGGTCGTCAGATACGCAGTATTTT	CAGGGGSSDTQYF
TRBV9	TRBD1	TRBJ1-4	TGTGCCAGCAGCCCCAGACAGGGACCAAAACTGTTTTTT	CASSPRQGPKLFF
TRBV18	NA	TRBJ2-5	TGTGCCAGCTCCAATGGGGGAGGCCAAGAGACCCAGTACTTC	CASSNGGGQETQYF
TRBV19	NA	TRBJ2-5	TGTGCCACGCGGGTCGGAGAGACCCAGTACTTC	CATRVGETQYF
TRBV29-1	TRBD2	TRBJ2-1	TGCAGCGTGACCGGGACTAGCCCCTACAATGAGCAGTTCTTC	CSVTGTSPYNEQFF
TRBV14	NA	TRBJ2-2	TGTGCCAGCAGCCAAGGGGGACATGCTGCCGGGGAGCTGTTTTTT	CASSQGGHAAGELFF
TRBV27	TRBD1	TRBJ2-5	TGTGCCAGCAGTCTTACAGGGGGTCCTGGGGCCCAGTACTTC	CASSLTGGPGAQYF